The source of this T cell receptor beta chain is a study of naive and memory T cell subsets. The study, taken as a whole, reports: Over 95% of naive TCR sequences appeared only once after error correction, unlike memory subsets.

Between the trimmed V and J ends, which lost 1 base and 8 bases, there was a span of 5 bases. The CDR3 extends over 12 amino acids. The germline CDR1 and CDR2 sequences are SGHVS and FQNEAQ. In the case of this clonotype: Its antigen is still unknown.

CMV status came from CD4+ IFNgamma after overnight CMV lysate stimulation. An equimolar mix of two oligonucleotides served as the beta constant-region primer for TRBC1 and TRBC2. Four rounds of PCR amplified the ligated cDNA using nested alpha and beta constant-region primers plus SP2. TCRdb reprocessed the UMI-ligation and nested PCR reads via MiXCR and lists one record per CDR3 protein. This table holds around 110,000 distinct CDR3 sequences, 35% to 45% found once. The gene calls are TRBV7-8 and TRBJ1-4; the D is unclear. The sequence came from a human donor in good health. The sequencing sample was made of central memory CD4+ T cells from blood. This CDR3 is CASSLVSEKLFF. CDR3 DNA: TGTGCCAGCAGCTTAGTTTCGGAAAAACTGTTTTTT. Variable domain in full (rest from reference TRBV7-8 and TRBJ1-4): GAGVSQSPRYKVAKRGQDVALRCDPISGHVSLFWYQQALGQGPEFLTYFQNEAQLDKSGLPSDRFFAERPEGSVSTLKIQRTQQEDSAVYLCASSLVSEKLFFGSGTQLSVL.